The text below deals with one T cell receptor beta chain. This CDR3 has 15 amino acids. Trimming stripped 4 bases from V and 0 bases from J, with 12 bases between. The germline V gene encodes CDR1 LGHDT and CDR2 YNNKEL (reference sequence). The sample belongs to a study of blood T cell repertoires in COVID-19. Across the whole study: Sources were T cells, B-cell-depleted T cells, or PBMCs; the material itself was cDNA or gDNA.

The assay was immunoSEQ multiplex PCR, and TCRdb's table has in-frame clones only and misses some. The sample comprises about 240,000 clones, about 88% of which are singletons, and 6% to 9% rests with the top ten. V is TRBV3-1 (or the pseudogene TRBV3-2) and J is TRBJ1-1, with D perhaps matching TRBD1 (6 bases). The specimen sequenced was peripheral blood. The receptor was isolated from a woman in her seventies with active or convalescent COVID-19. The CDR3 DNA reads as TGTGCCAGCAGCCTCAGCGGACAGTTGAACACTGAAGCTTTCTTT. Protein sequence: CASSLSGQLNTEAFF.